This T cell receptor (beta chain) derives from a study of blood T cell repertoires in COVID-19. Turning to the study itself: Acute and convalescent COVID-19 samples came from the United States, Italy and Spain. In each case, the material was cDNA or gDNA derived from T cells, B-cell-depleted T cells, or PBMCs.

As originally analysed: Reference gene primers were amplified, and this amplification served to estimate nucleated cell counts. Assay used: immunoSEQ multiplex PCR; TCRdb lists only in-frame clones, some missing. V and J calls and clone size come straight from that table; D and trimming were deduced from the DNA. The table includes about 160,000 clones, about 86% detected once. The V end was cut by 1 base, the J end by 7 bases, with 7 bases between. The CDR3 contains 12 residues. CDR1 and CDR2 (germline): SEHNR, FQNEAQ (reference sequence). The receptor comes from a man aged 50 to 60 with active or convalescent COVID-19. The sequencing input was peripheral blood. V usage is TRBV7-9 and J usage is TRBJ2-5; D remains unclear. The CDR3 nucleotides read TGTGCCAGCAGCTTAGACTCTGGGACCCAGTACTTC. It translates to CASSLDSGTQYF.